This T cell receptor beta chain was sequenced during a study of T cell changes during pregnancy in multiple sclerosis. Sequencing was performed with immunoSEQ multiplex PCR; in TCRdb, only in-frame clones are kept and a portion is missing. In the table there are 90,000 or so clones, 85% to 95% of which are singletons. Germline CDR1 reads SGDLS; CDR2 reads YYNGEE. This CDR3 comprises 14 residues. Germline trimming cut 3 bases from V and 3 bases from J; bases unmatched to any gene: 3. Sample: peripheral blood, taken after pregnancy. This receptor was identified in a female donor in good health, enrolled as a control in a pregnancy study. The chain carries TRBV9 and TRBJ2-5, with TRBD1 identical over 9 bases. The CDR3 nucleotides are TGTGCCAGCAGCGGTGGGACAGGGAAAGAGACCCAGTACTTC. This codes for CASSGGTGKETQYF. Using reference TRBV9 and TRBJ2-5 for the parts outside the CDR3, the full variable domain is DSGVTQTPKHLITATGQRVTLRCSPRSGDLSVYWYQQSLDQGLQFLIQYYNGEERAKGNILERFSAQQFPDLHSELNLSSLELGDSALYFCASSGGTGKETQYFGPGTRLLVL.